This T cell receptor (beta chain) was observed in a study of blood T cell repertoires in COVID-19. Turning to the study itself: Researchers got acute and convalescent COVID-19 samples from the United States, Italy and Spain.

Germline values: CDR1 SGHNT, CDR2 YYREEE (reference sequence). CDR3 length: 14 residues. V was cut by 2 bases and J by 3 bases, with 8 bases left in between. Assay used: immunoSEQ multiplex PCR; TCRdb lists only in-frame clones, some missing. The data contain 95,000 to 110,000 clones, over 80% of them singletons. Material: peripheral blood. The sequence came from a woman between 25 and 40 years old with acute or convalescent COVID-19. J is TRBJ1-4 and V is TRBV5-4; tentatively, D is TRBD1 (6 bases). CDR3 DNA sequence: TGTGCCAGCAGCTTCGAGGGGGCTAATGAAAAACTGTTTTTT. It yields the protein CASSFEGANEKLFF.